The rows below give T cell receptor beta chains drawn from one sample of a study of CD8+ T cells in alopecia areata. Generated by immunoSEQ multiplex PCR, the TCRdb table keeps only in-frame clones and is missing some. The table records some 150,000 clones, roughly 58% of them present only once. Sequencing was performed on CD4+ T cells sorted from blood, taken at roughly week 55, from a patient treated with tofacitinib. All receptors come from a human donor with alopecia areata. CDR3s include the opening cysteine and the closing phenylalanine or tryptophan. Fields, in order: J gene, clone size, D gene, V gene, CDR3 DNA, CDR3 protein. The D gene is left open where the match is weak. Clone size is not always given. Where it is, it says once, few, many or a class for expanded clones.

>TRBJ1-2|-|-|TRBV14
TGTGCCAGCAGCCAAGCGAGGACAGCTTTACGTGGCTACACCTTC
CASSQARTALRGYTF
>TRBJ1-2|-|-|TRBV15
TGTGCCACCAGCGTTGACAGCGACTATGGCTACACCTTC
CATSVDSDYGYTF
>TRBJ2-5|-|TRBD2|TRBV29-1
TGCAGCGTTGCGTGGCGGGGGGTCGCAGAGACCCAGTACTTC
CSVAWRGVAETQYF
>TRBJ1-1|-|TRBD1|TRBV7-2
TGTGCCAGCAGCTTTAGGACAGGGCTCGGCACTGAAGCTTTCTTT
CASSFRTGLGTEAFF
>TRBJ1-5|-|-|TRBV6-5
TGTGCCAGCAGTTACTTCGGCGTAGATAGCAATCAGCCCCAGCATTTT
CASSYFGVDSNQPQHF
>TRBJ1-6|-|-|TRBV7-8
TGTGCCAGCAGCTTAGTTGGCAGGGTGGGCAGTAATTCACCCCTCCACTTT
CASSLVGRVGSNSPLHF
>TRBJ2-5|-|TRBD2|TRBV9
TGTGCCAGCAGCGCCGGGACTAGCGGGCAAGAGACCCAGTACTTC
CASSAGTSGQETQYF
>TRBJ2-5|-|-|TRBV30
TGTGCCTGGACCCCCGGGCTGGGGGGGACCCAGTACTTC
CAWTPGLGGTQYF
>TRBJ1-2|-|-|TRBV30
TGTGCCTGGAGTGTACCCAGACTAGTAACCTATGGCTACACCTTC
CAWSVPRLVTYGYTF
>TRBJ2-3|-|-|TRBV6-1
TGTGCCAGCACTAGAGGGGCTTGGCCAGATACGCAGTATTTT
CASTRGAWPDTQYF
>TRBJ2-5|-|TRBD2|TRBV6-5
TGTGCCAGCAACTGGGGGGGGACCCAGTACTTC
CASNWGGTQYF
>TRBJ1-1|-|-|TRBV25-1
TGTGCCAGCAGTGAAAGAGGGCGAGCTCCCCTTGAAGCTTTCTTT
CASSERGRAPLEAFF
>TRBJ1-5|-|-|TRBV2
TGTGCCAGCAGTCAGGTGGACAGAGATCAGCCCCAGCATTTT
CASSQVDRDQPQHF
>TRBJ2-7|-|-|TRBV6-1
TGTGCCAGCGACAGCTCTGGCTACTACGAGCAGTACTTC
CASDSSGYYEQYF
>TRBJ2-3|-|-|TRBV7-2
TGTGCCAGCAGCTTCACAGGGACAGATACGCAGTATTTT
CASSFTGTDTQYF
>TRBJ2-1|few|-|TRBV7-9
TGTGCCAGCAGCTTAACCCAGGGGTCCTACAATGAGCAGTTCTTC
CASSLTQGSYNEQFF
>TRBJ2-3|-|-|TRBV29-1
TGCAGCGTTGAGCGGCGGGGCACAGATACGCAGTATTTT
CSVERRGTDTQYF
>TRBJ2-6|-|-|TRBV6-5
TGTGCCAGCAGTTACTCGGTTGACTCTGGGGCCAACGTCCTGACTTTC
CASSYSVDSGANVLTF
>TRBJ2-1|-|-|TRBV27
TGTGCCAGCAGTTTCGTTCCAAGCTCCCAGCCGTCGCAGTTCTTC
CASSFVPSSQPSQFF
>TRBJ2-2|-|-|TRBV4-2
TGTGCCAGCAGCCAAGCGCTTTGGGGGGAGCTGTTTTTT
CASSQALWGELFF
>TRBJ1-2|-|-|TRBV19
TGTGCCAGTAGCGATTTCGGTGGCTACACCTTC
CASSDFGGYTF
>TRBJ1-1|-|-|TRBV5-1
TGCGCCAGCAGCTTGCGCAGGGCTAGTTTCACTGAAGCTTTCTTT
CASSLRRASFTEAFF
>TRBJ1-1|few|-|TRBV29-1
TGCAGCACCCTCTCCGACACCAACACTGAAGCTTTCTTT
CSTLSDTNTEAFF
>TRBJ2-6|few|TRBD2|TRBV30
TGTGCCTGGAGTTTGGGAGGGGCAGGGGCCAACGTCCTGACTTTC
CAWSLGGAGANVLTF
>TRBJ2-5|many|-|TRBV2
TGTGCCAGCAGTGAAGAGATGGCTAGCGTAGAGACCCAGTACTTC
CASSEEMASVETQYF
>TRBJ1-2|-|-|TRBV5-1
TGCGCCAGCAGCGGGGTGGAAACGGCCTATGGCTACACCTTC
CASSGVETAYGYTF
>TRBJ1-1|-|TRBD1|TRBV7-9
TGTGCCAGCAGCTTAGAGGGGGCAAGCACTGAAGCTTTCTTT
CASSLEGASTEAFF
>TRBJ2-1|few|-|TRBV11-3
TGTGCCAGCAGCTTAGAATCCGGACTGGAGCAGTTCTTC
CASSLESGLEQFF
>TRBJ2-6|-|-|TRBV7-6
TGTGCCAGCAGCTCGCCCTTCTCTGGGGCCAACGTCCTGACTTTC
CASSSPFSGANVLTF
>TRBJ2-7|-|-|TRBV5-1
TGCGCCACCGCCCTTGGGGCAGGGTCCTACGAGCAGTACTTC
CATALGAGSYEQYF
>TRBJ1-4|few|-|TRBV29-1
TGCAGCACCAAACAGGGATCTAATGAAAAACTGTTTTTT
CSTKQGSNEKLFF
>TRBJ2-5|once|-|TRBV12-5
TGTGCTAGTGGTTTGGTTGGCCTGGGACTGGGCCAAGAGACCCAGTACTTC
CASGLVGLGLGQETQYF
>TRBJ2-2|-|-|TRBV30
TGTGCCTGGAGTGTTGGTTTCACCGGGGAGCTGTTTTTT
CAWSVGFTGELFF
>TRBJ2-5|few|-|TRBV29-1
TGCAGCGTTGACCAAGAGACCCAGTACTTC
CSVDQETQYF
>TRBJ2-7|-|-|TRBV5-6
TGTGCCAGCAGCAACGGCCCGGGTGAGGAGCAGTACTTC
CASSNGPGEEQYF
>TRBJ1-4|-|-|TRBV25-1
TGTGCCAGCAGTGAATTTCAGGTTAATGAAAAACTGTTTTTT
CASSEFQVNEKLFF
>TRBJ2-3|once|-|TRBV6-5
TGTGCCAGCAGTTACAGGGGTGGGAGCACAGATACGCAGTATTTT
CASSYRGGSTDTQYF
>TRBJ2-5|-|-|TRBV9
TGTGCCAGCAGCGTAGGTGCCAGAGTGGGGGAGACCCAGTACTTC
CASSVGARVGETQYF
>TRBJ1-6|once|-|TRBV30
TGTGCCTGGACGGACCCAGGGAGCCCACTCCACTTT
CAWTDPGSPLHF
>TRBJ1-2|-|-|TRBV7-2
TGTGCCAGCAGCTTACTCGCTGTACAGTTCTATGGCTACACCTTC
CASSLLAVQFYGYTF
>TRBJ2-5|-|-|TRBV4-2
TGTGCCAGCAGCCAAGACGGGGTACCGCAAGAGACCCAGTACTTC
CASSQDGVPQETQYF
>TRBJ1-5|-|-|TRBV23-1
TGCGCCAGCAGTCAATCTAGGACGAATCAGCCCCAGCATTTT
CASSQSRTNQPQHF
>TRBJ2-3|few|-|TRBV10-3
TGTGCCACCGGCTCCCACACTTCAGATACGCAGTATTTT
CATGSHTSDTQYF
>TRBJ1-6|many|-|TRBV7-2
TGTGCCAGCAGCTTAGGGCTTCGGGCAGATTCACCCCTCCACTTT
CASSLGLRADSPLHF
>TRBJ2-5|few|TRBD2|TRBV6-1
TGTGCCAGCAGTGAAGAACTAGCGGGGGGATCCCAAGAGACCCAGTACTTC
CASSEELAGGSQETQYF
>TRBJ2-2|-|TRBD1|TRBV27
TGTGCCAGCAGTTCCTGGGACAGGGGGGCGAACACCGGGGAGCTGTTTTTT
CASSSWDRGANTGELFF
>TRBJ2-7|-|-|TRBV10-2
TGCGCCAGCAGAAGAGGGTACGAGCAGTACTTC
CASRRGYEQYF
>TRBJ2-7|-|TRBD1|TRBV15
TGTGCCACCAGCCCAGGGGGTTCCCTTACCTACGAGCAGTACTTC
CATSPGGSLTYEQYF
>TRBJ2-1|-|-|TRBV5-6
TGTGCCAGCAGCTTGGCTAATTTCCCCAACAATGAGCAGTTCTTC
CASSLANFPNNEQFF
>TRBJ2-3|few|-|TRBV5-6
TGTGCCAGCAGCCCCGGAACTAGAATGGGCACAGATACGCAGTATTTT
CASSPGTRMGTDTQYF
>TRBJ1-4|-|-|TRBV30
TGTGCCTGGAGTCCCCGACATGAAAAACTGTTTTTT
CAWSPRHEKLFF
>TRBJ2-1|once|-|TRBV5-1
TGCGCCAGCAGCTTGGAACCATACAATGAGCAGTTCTTC
CASSLEPYNEQFF
>TRBJ1-2|once|-|TRBV7-2
TGTGCCAGCAGCTTAGGTGGGGAGTATGGCTACACCTTC
CASSLGGEYGYTF
>TRBJ1-6|-|-|TRBV7-3
TGTGCCAGCAGCTTAAAGGGAAATTCACCCCTCCACTTT
CASSLKGNSPLHF
>TRBJ1-2|-|-|TRBV15
TGTGCCACCAGCAGAGTCGGGGGGACGGGCTATGGCTACACCTTC
CATSRVGGTGYGYTF
>TRBJ1-1|-|-|TRBV4-1
TGCGCCAGCAGCCGGGCCCTGGTCACTGAAGCTTTCTTT
CASSRALVTEAFF
>TRBJ2-5|-|TRBD1|TRBV25-1
TGTGCCGCCCGGGACAGGGGCCAAGAGACCCAGTACTTC
CAARDRGQETQYF
>TRBJ2-7|few|TRBD1|TRBV29-1
TGCAGCGTCCGGGACAGCGATATGAGCTACGAGCAGTACTTC
CSVRDSDMSYEQYF
>TRBJ2-6|-|-|TRBV19
TGTGCCACCCGGGGAAACTCTGGGGCCAACGTCCTGACTTTC
CATRGNSGANVLTF